Listed here are 4 T cell receptor beta chains from one sample, sequenced in a study of tumor and adjacent non-tumor tissue in lung cancer listed by TCRdb under 2018. Libraries were built with multiplex PCR. The reads were generated on an Illumina HiSeq 2500. TCRbeta libraries were constructed through three rounds of nested PCR with primers (Table S4) according to protocols adapted from ARM-PCR. The public reads were run again by TCRdb, first through fastp at Q25 and then through MiXCR, and only productive beta chains were kept. Here each entry gathers all rows of one CDR3 protein and keeps the most common genes and DNA. This sample is represented by about 75,000 distinct CDR3 sequences; around four fifths of them were singletons. In total, the top ten clones hold approximately 12% of the sample. RNA was isolated from bulk, unsorted tissue, and RNA quality was assessed with a NanoDrop ND-1000 and an Agilent 2100.

Sample: lung tumor tissue. The origin of the receptors is a woman between 50 and 59 years old with non-small cell lung cancer.

The V and J genes are TRBV11-3 and TRBJ2-2, with 11 positions matching TRBD2. In germline, CDR1 is SGHNT, CDR2 YENEEA. CDR3 size: 14 residues. V trimming: 9 bases; J trimming: 10 bases; junction bases outside the gene matches: 10. The CDR3 bases are TGTGCCAGTAGCCTAGCGGGGGGCACAGTGGAGCTGTTTTTT. Amino acids: CASSLAGGTVELFF. Full variable domain (remainder filled in from reference TRBV11-3 and TRBJ2-2): EAGVVQSPRYKIIEKKQPVAFWCNPISGHNTLYWYLQNLGQGPELLIRYENEEAVDDSQLPKDRFSAERLKGVDSTLKIQPAELGDSAVYLCASSLAGGTVELFFGEGSRLTVL.

The chain joins TRBV19 to TRBJ1-1, with 7 nucleotides matching TRBD1. With 5 bases clipped from V and 5 bases from J, the junction kept 11 bases outside the gene matches. Germline assignment: CDR1 LNHDA and CDR2 SQIVND (reference sequence). The CDR3 consists of 15 residues. The CDR3 protein is CASSPQGGAGTEAFF. CDR3 bases: TGTGCCAGTAGTCCCCAGGGGGGGGCGGGGACTGAAGCTTTCTTT.

This clonotype showed up just a few times. This chain links TRBV12-5 with TRBJ2-5; TRBD2 might be the D (5 bases). Germline V CDR1 and CDR2: LGHNT, FRNRAP. V was pared by 7 bases and J by 1 base, with 16 bases between. CDR3 length equals 15 residues. The chain's CDR3 is CASERNVAIQETQYF. The CDR3 nucleotides read TGTGCTAGTGAGCGGAACGTAGCGATCCAAGAGACCCAGTACTTC.

With regard to this clonotype: Sequence at one end of the junction differs from germline and may be a read error. This chain joins TRBV11-2 and TRBJ2-2; D unclear. CDR3 length equals 14 residues. Germline V gives CDR1 SGHAT, CDR2 FQNNGV. The CDR3 DNA sequence: TGTGTCAGCGATTATACTATAGACACCGGGGAGCTGTTTTTT. It translates to CVSDYTIDTGELFF. Drawing the rest from reference TRBV11-2 and TRBJ2-2, the complete variable domain is EAGVAQSPRYKIIEKRQSVAFWCNPISGHATLYWYQQILGQGPKLLIQFQNNGVVDDSQLPKDRFSAERLKGVDSTLKIQPAKLEDSAVYLCVSDYTIDTGELFFGEGSRLTVL.